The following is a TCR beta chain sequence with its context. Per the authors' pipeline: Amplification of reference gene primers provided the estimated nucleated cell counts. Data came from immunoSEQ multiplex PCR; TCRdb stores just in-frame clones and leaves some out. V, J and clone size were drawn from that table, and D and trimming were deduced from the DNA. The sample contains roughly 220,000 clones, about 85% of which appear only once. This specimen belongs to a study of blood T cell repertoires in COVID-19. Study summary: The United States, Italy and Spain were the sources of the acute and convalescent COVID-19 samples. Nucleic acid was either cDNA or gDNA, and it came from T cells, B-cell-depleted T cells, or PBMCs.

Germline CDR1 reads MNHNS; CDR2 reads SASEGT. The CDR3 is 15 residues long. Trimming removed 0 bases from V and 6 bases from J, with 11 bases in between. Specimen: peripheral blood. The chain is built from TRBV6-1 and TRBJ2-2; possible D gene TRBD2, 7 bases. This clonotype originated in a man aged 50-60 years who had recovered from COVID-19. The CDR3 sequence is CASSEAGGLPGELFF. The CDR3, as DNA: TGTGCCAGCAGTGAAGCCGGGGGGCTGCCCGGGGAGCTGTTTTTT.